The entry below describes one T cell receptor beta chain. What it recognizes is unknown. Only in-frame clones appear in the TCRdb table, and some are missing; sequencing was by immunoSEQ multiplex PCR. The sample carries approximately 50,000 clones, about three quarters recorded once. The CDR3 sequence is 14 residues long. After removal of 3 bases from V and 7 bases from J, the junction contained 5 bases not matched to a gene. Germline-derived CDR1 and CDR2 are SGDLS and YYNGEE. The sample comes from a study of early stage breast cancer tumors. Study as a whole: Samples were sequenced at about 10-fold average coverage.

Whole-study results and caveats: Tumors had 2 to 3-fold higher T cell density than normal breast.

The J gene is TRBJ2-1, the V gene TRBV9; 9 bases map to TRBD1. The sequencing input was blood. The sequence was collected from a person in their twenties or thirties with breast cancer. The CDR3 reads CASSADRGGNEQFF. The CDR3, as DNA: TGTGCCAGCAGCGCGGACAGGGGAGGAAATGAGCAGTTCTTC.